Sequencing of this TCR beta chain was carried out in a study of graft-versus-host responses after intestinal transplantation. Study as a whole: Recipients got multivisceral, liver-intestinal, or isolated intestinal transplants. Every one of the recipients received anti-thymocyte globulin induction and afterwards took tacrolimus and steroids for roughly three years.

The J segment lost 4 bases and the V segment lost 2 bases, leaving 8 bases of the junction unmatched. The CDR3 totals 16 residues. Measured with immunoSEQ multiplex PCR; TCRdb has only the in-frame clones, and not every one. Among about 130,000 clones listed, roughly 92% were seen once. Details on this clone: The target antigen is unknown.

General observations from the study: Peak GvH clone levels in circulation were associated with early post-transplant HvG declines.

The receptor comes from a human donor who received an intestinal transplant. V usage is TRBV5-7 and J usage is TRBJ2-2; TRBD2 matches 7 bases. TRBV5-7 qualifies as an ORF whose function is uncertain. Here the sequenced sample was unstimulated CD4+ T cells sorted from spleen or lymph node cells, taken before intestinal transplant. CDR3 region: CASSFKLAMGTGELFF. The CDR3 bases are TGTGCCAGCAGCTTCAAACTAGCGATGGGCACCGGGGAGCTGTTTTTT.